Listed below are T cell receptor beta chains from one sample, sequenced in a study of blood T cell repertoires in COVID-19. Method: immunoSEQ multiplex PCR; TCRdb's copy keeps in-frame clones and lacks some. The sample consists of about 310,000 clones, approximately 87% of them appearing once. The sequencing input was peripheral blood. These receptors all come from a woman aged 25 to 39 with COVID-19, enrolled during active disease. Both conserved end residues are part of each CDR3. The D gene is left open where the match is weak. Where a row states a size, it is once, few, many or the class of an expanded clone; other rows omit it.

length | J | V | size | D | CDR3 | DNA
15 | TRBJ2-6 | TRBV13 | once | . | CASSSGHSGANVLTF | TGTGCCAGCAGCTCGGGACACTCTGGGGCCAACGTCCTGACTTTC
13 | TRBJ1-2 | TRBV19 | . | . | CASRGQTNYGYTF | TGTGCCAGTAGAGGACAGACTAACTATGGCTACACCTTC
16 | TRBJ2-1 | TRBV11-2 | . | . | CASSLDGAGSYNEQFF | TGTGCCAGCAGCTTAGATGGAGCGGGCTCCTACAATGAGCAGTTCTTC
16 | TRBJ2-5 | TRBV13 | . | . | CASSLGERKGQETQYF | TGTGCCAGCAGCTTAGGCGAGCGGAAAGGGCAAGAGACCCAGTACTTC
15 | TRBJ1-1 | TRBV4-1 | . | . | CASSQVGTSNTEAFF | TGCGCCAGCAGCCAAGTAGGGACATCGAACACTGAAGCTTTCTTT
14 | TRBJ1-1 | TRBV5-1 | . | TRBD1 | CASSLGQEWTEAFF | TGCGCCAGCAGCCTAGGACAGGAATGGACTGAAGCTTTCTTT
12 | TRBJ1-2 | TRBV19 | . | . | CASSIGQNGYTF | TGTGCCAGTAGTATAGGGCAAAATGGCTACACCTTC
15 | TRBJ2-1 | TRBV5-6 | . | TRBD2 | CASSLYQAGNNEQFF | TGTGCCAGCAGCTTGTATCAAGCGGGGAACAATGAGCAGTTCTTC
17 | TRBJ2-7 | TRBV5-1 | . | TRBD2 | CASSLALAGDWAYEQYF | TGCGCCAGCAGCTTGGCGCTAGCGGGAGACTGGGCCTACGAGCAGTACTTC
16 | TRBJ2-1 | TRBV9 | . | TRBD2 | CASSVEVLADFNEQFF | TGTGCCAGCAGCGTAGAGGTTCTAGCGGACTTCAATGAGCAGTTCTTC
16 | TRBJ1-2 | TRBV30 | . | TRBD1 | CAWSVRDRSPNYGYTF | TGTGCCTGGAGTGTACGGGACAGGTCTCCTAACTATGGCTACACCTTC
18 | TRBJ1-6 | TRBV4-1 | . | . | CASSPESSGDSYNSPLHF | TGCGCCAGCAGCCCCGAAAGTTCAGGGGACTCCTATAATTCACCCCTCCACTTT
13 | TRBJ2-5 | TRBV6-5 | . | TRBD1 | CASSNRGQETQYF | TGTGCCAGCAGTAACAGGGGCCAAGAGACCCAGTACTTC
13 | TRBJ2-7 | TRBV10-2 | . | TRBD1 | CASSQGATYEQYF | TGCGCCAGCAGTCAGGGGGCCACCTACGAGCAGTACTTC
15 | TRBJ1-5 | TRBV19 | . | . | CASSIRGGGNQPQHF | TGTGCCAGTAGTATCCGCGGGGGCGGCAATCAGCCCCAGCATTTT
15 | TRBJ1-3 | TRBV9 | . | . | CASSPERGIVNTIYF | TGTGCCAGCAGCCCAGAGAGGGGGATAGTTAACACCATATATTTT
16 | TRBJ1-5 | TRBV6-1 | . | . | CASRETSGASNQPQHF | TGTGCCAGCAGAGAAACTTCAGGGGCGAGCAATCAGCCCCAGCATTTT
15 | TRBJ1-5 | TRBV5-1 | . | . | CASSLEGEKRQPQHF | TGCGCCAGCAGCTTGGAGGGGGAAAAGAGACAGCCCCAGCATTTT
15 | TRBJ1-6 | TRBV2 | . | TRBD1 | CASRGGQGRNSPLHF | TGTGCCAGCAGAGGGGGACAGGGGAGGAACTCACCCCTCCACTTT
12 | TRBJ2-7 | TRBV2 | few | . | CASSESAYEQYF | TGTGCCAGCAGTGAATCAGCCTACGAGCAGTACTTC
15 | TRBJ1-4 | TRBV27 | . | . | CASSFWGGTNEKLFF | TGTGCCAGCAGTTTCTGGGGGGGCACTAATGAAAAACTGTTTTTT
14 | TRBJ1-1 | TRBV19 | . | TRBD1 | CASSSPTGATATFF | TGTGCCAGTAGTAGCCCTACAGGGGCAACAGCAACTTTCTTT
13 | TRBJ1-2 | TRBV28 | . | TRBD1 | CASSLQGVGGYTF | TGTGCCAGCAGTTTACAGGGGGTAGGTGGCTACACCTTC
14 | TRBJ2-1 | TRBV19 | . | TRBD2 | CASRPGLAHNEQFF | TGTGCCAGTAGGCCGGGACTAGCCCACAATGAGCAGTTCTTC
15 | TRBJ1-5 | TRBV30 | . | TRBD1 | CAWSTGAYSNQPQHF | TGTGCCTGGTCAACAGGGGCCTATAGCAATCAGCCCCAGCATTTT
14 | TRBJ2-1 | TRBV20-1 | once | TRBD2 | CSASSGSSYNEQFF | TGCAGTGCTAGTAGCGGGAGCTCCTACAATGAGCAGTTCTTC
13 | TRBJ2-5 | TRBV29-1 | . | TRBD1 | CSVMGTGRETQYF | TGCAGCGTTATGGGGACAGGGAGAGAGACCCAGTACTTC
14 | TRBJ1-5 | TRBV5-1 | . | . | CASSLFQGSPPQHF | TGCGCCAGCAGCCTCTTTCAGGGTTCTCCGCCCCAGCATTTT
15 | TRBJ1-2 | TRBV27 | . | . | CASSPTAGLPYGYTF | TGTGCCAGCAGTCCGACGGCGGGCCTTCCCTATGGCTACACCTTC
15 | TRBJ2-2 | TRBV6-5 | . | TRBD1 | CASSQTGGDTGELFF | TGTGCCAGCAGTCAGACAGGGGGGGACACCGGGGAGCTGTTTTTT
12 | TRBJ1-2 | TRBV6-5 | . | . | CASSLLAYGYTF | TGTGCCAGCAGCCTCCTAGCCTATGGCTACACCTTC
12 | TRBJ2-7 | TRBV5-6 | . | . | CASSFSSYEQYF | TGTGCCAGCAGCTTCTCGTCCTACGAGCAGTACTTC
15 | TRBJ2-3 | TRBV10-2 | many | TRBD2 | CASRRTSGSTDTQYF | TGCGCCAGCAGGAGGACTAGCGGGTCCACAGATACGCAGTATTTT
14 | TRBJ2-3 | TRBV7-9 | once | TRBD2 | CASSFSGRTDTQYF | TGTGCCAGCAGCTTTAGCGGGAGAACAGATACGCAGTATTTT
14 | TRBJ2-7 | TRBV28 | once | . | CASSSSWTTYEQYF | TGTGCCAGCAGTTCCAGTTGGACTACCTACGAGCAGTACTTC
16 | TRBJ1-5 | TRBV19 | . | TRBD1 | CATRDRLASSNQPQHF | TGTGCCACCCGGGACAGGCTGGCCTCTAGCAATCAGCCCCAGCATTTT